Listed below are T cell receptor beta chains from one sample, sequenced in a study of blood T cell repertoires in COVID-19. Only in-frame clones appear in the TCRdb table, and some are missing; sequencing was by immunoSEQ multiplex PCR. This sample has 150,000 to 200,000 clones; around 87% occur once, and the top ten carry around 6.7%. Sequencing input: PBMCs or T cells enriched from blood (not recorded which). The receptors derive from a woman aged 45-59 years who had recovered from COVID-19. Both conserved end residues are trimmed from each CDR3.

cdr3_length v_call cdr3_aa
14 TRBV19 ASSMKTGQNNSPLH
14 TRBV5-8 ASSLGTSRRQETQY
8 TRBV2 ASSGNEQY
13 TRBV4-3 ASSQDPSGAGELF
15 TRBV13 ASSSTDRGIGTGELF
14 TRBV7-2 ASSLVWTGEWYEQY
11 TRBV14 ASSRAANYGYT
14 TRBV5-1 ASSRTSGGATNEQF
11 TRBV19 ASSIDGQTGYT
10 TRBV19 ASSADRYEQY
14 TRBV24-1 ATSLAPGGGLDTQY
13 TRBV7-6 ASSLGPGVNYGYT
12 TRBV27 ASRSRGGGDTQY
15 TRBV4-1 ASSLLGTGRNTGELF
13 TRBV11-3 ASSFGAGAGDTQY
14 TRBV5-6 ASSFSGAGGRFIQY
13 TRBV5-1 ASSLSAGPDNEQF
13 TRBV5-4 ASSSGTGGHTEAF
13 TRBV2 ASKVFSTAQETQY
11 TRBV11-3 ASQGGRGTEAF
12 TRBV11-3 ASSLTSGGNEQF
12 TRBV18 ASSPNQGAYEQY
10 TRBV19 ASSPGVGEQY
14 TRBV18 ASSPSQGMGTGELF
14 TRBV18 ASSPDIGTGSGWQF
14 TRBV6-4 ASSPTSGGFTDTQY
13 TRBV7-3 ASSSLGGSSDTQY
12 TRBV7-9 ASSLPPSQETQY
14 TRBV7-2 ASSPLSGGRGGGYT
15 TRBV3-1/TRBV3-2 ASSQGGLAGTPGKLF
14 TRBV19 ASSVPGGANTGELF
13 TRBV7-9 ASSLEGTGYSPLH
14 TRBV19 ASRGYDRYRSTEAF
12 TRBV7-2 ASTPGRGQETQY
15 TRBV7-9 ASSSVGTPLYQETQY
13 TRBV7-9 ASSLRQGALTEAF
12 TRBV21-1 ASSRDRNWQPQH
12 TRBV5-1 ASSLAVGEDGYT
15 TRBV5-4 ASRRSGGVLSTDTQY
14 TRBV18 ASSPRQGARTGELF
12 TRBV6-2/TRBV6-3 ASSYWGQGYEQY
14 TRBV7-2 ASSQGLAGGQETQY
9 TRBV20-1 SAPGVNEQF
10 TRBV29-1 SAIPPTSAAF
12 TRBV2 ASRAIGTVYEQY
16 TRBV5-1 ASSRDAALAGGGKTQY
12 TRBV10-3 ALRRDRGFYEQY
14 TRBV6-5 ASSYGGAPGTDTQY
11 TRBV30 AWSAGSNQPQH
15 TRBV4-2 ASSRALGGSGGNEQF